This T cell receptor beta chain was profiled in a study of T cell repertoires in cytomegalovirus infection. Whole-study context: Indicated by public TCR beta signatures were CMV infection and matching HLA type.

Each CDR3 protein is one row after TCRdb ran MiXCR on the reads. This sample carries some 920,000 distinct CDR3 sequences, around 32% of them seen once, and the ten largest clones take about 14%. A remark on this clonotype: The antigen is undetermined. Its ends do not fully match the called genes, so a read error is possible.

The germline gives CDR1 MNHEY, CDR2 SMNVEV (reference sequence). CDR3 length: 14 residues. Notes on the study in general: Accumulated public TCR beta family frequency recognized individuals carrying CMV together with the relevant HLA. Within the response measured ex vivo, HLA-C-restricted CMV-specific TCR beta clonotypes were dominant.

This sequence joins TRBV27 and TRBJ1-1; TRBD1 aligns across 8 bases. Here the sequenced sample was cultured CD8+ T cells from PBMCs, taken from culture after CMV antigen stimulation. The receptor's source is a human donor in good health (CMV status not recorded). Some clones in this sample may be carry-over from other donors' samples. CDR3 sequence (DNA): TGTGCCAACAGTCTACAGGGGGTTAACACTGAAGCTTTCTTT. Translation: CANSLQGVNTEAFF.